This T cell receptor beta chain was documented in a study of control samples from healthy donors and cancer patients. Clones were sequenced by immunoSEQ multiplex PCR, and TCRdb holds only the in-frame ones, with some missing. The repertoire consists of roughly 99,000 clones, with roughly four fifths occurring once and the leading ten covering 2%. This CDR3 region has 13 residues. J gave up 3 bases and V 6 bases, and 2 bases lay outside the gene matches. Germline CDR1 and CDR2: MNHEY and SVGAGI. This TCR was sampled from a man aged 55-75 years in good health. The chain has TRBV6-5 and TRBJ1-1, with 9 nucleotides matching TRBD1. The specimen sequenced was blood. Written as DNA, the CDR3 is TGTGCCAGCAGAGGACAGGGGTACACTGAAGCTTTCTTT. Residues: CASRGQGYTEAFF.